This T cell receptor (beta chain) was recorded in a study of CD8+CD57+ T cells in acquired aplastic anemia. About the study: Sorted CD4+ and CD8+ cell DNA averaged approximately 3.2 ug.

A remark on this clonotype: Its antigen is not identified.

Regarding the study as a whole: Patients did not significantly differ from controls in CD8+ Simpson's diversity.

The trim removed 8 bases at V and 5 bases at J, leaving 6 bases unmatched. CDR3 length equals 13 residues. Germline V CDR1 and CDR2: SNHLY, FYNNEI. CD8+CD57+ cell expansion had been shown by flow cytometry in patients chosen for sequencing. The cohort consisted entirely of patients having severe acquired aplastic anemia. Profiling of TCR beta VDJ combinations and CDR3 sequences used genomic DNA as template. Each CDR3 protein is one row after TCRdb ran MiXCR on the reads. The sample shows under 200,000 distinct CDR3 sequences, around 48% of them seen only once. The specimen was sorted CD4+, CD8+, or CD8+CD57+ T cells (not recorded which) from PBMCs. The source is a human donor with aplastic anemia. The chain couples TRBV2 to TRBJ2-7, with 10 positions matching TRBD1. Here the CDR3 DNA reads TGTGCCAGCCAAGGGACAGGGGTCCACGAGCAGTACTTC. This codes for CASQGTGVHEQYF.